These 32 T cell receptor beta chains came from one sample sequenced in a study of identifying expanded T cells in peripheral blood. TCRdb's copy holds only in-frame clones and misses some; the assay was immunoSEQ multiplex PCR. The table shows some 95,000 clones, with approximately 85% occurring only once. The sequencing input was blood. The origin of the receptors is a person aged 18 to 70 in good health.

The chain couples TRBV14 to TRBJ1-1, with no clear D. From germline, CDR1 is SGHDN and CDR2 FVKESK. V lost 1 base, J lost 8 bases, and 8 bases lay in between. CDR3 length equals 12 residues. CDR3 sequence reads: CASSQVGLEAFF. The CDR3 DNA follows: TGTGCCAGCAGCCAAGTCGGGTTGGAAGCTTTCTTT.

This chain connects TRBV30 to TRBJ1-1, with a weak D call TRBD1 (5 bases). Per germline, CDR1 GTSNPN and CDR2 SVGIG (reference sequence). Trimming removed 3 bases at V and 6 bases at J, with 11 bases between. CDR3 size: 12 residues. Written as DNA, the CDR3 is TGTGCCTGGAGCGGGGGGGTCCCTGAAGCTTTCTTT. It is translated as CAWSGGVPEAFF.

This chain joins TRBV9 and TRBJ1-5, with 7 positions matching TRBD1. The CDR3 covers 16 residues. Germline V gene lookup returns CDR1 SGDLS and CDR2 YYNGEE. The ends lost 4 bases at V and 2 bases at J; junction bases unmatched: 9. This CDR3 is CASSPDFGTGNQPQHF. CDR3 coding DNA: TGTGCCAGCAGCCCAGACTTTGGGACAGGCAATCAGCCCCAGCATTTT.

The V call is TRBV5-1, the J call TRBJ2-2; 7 nucleotides line up with TRBD1. The CDR3 has 17 residues. The V gene end was trimmed by 3 bases and the J gene end by 2 bases; junction bases not matched to a gene: 10. Germline V gene sequence: CDR1 SGHRS, CDR2 YFSETQ. The CDR3 here is CASSSPLDRVNTGELFF. For the CDR3, the DNA is TGCGCCAGCAGCTCCCCCCTCGACAGGGTCAACACCGGGGAGCTGTTTTTT. Combining the CDR3 with reference TRBV5-1 and TRBJ2-2 gives the whole variable domain KAGVTQTPRYLIKTRGQQVTLSCSPISGHRSVSWYQQTPGQGLQFLFEYFSETQRNKGNFPGRFSGRQFSNSRSEMNVSTLELGDSALYLCASSSPLDRVNTGELFFGEGSRLTVL.

V usage is TRBV30 and J usage is TRBJ2-1; 8 bases fit TRBD1. In germline, CDR1 is GTSNPN, CDR2 SVGIG (reference sequence). CDR3 length equals 15 residues. V lost 2 bases to trimming and J lost 13 bases; unmatched junction nucleotides: 16. The CDR3 sequence is CAWSSRQTTGTGQFF. The CDR3 DNA reads TGTGCCTGGAGTTCCCGACAAACAACCGGGACAGGCCAGTTCTTC.

The rearrangement uses TRBV11-2 and TRBJ2-7; D is undetermined. The length of the CDR3 is 13 residues. Trimming removed 5 bases at V and 3 bases at J, with 11 bases between. The V gene's germline CDR1 is SGHAT and CDR2 FQNNGV. The CDR3 loop is CASSPRPVYEQYF. The CDR3 nucleotides are TGTGCCAGCAGCCCGAGACCCGTCTACGAGCAGTACTTC. Combining the CDR3 with reference TRBV11-2 and TRBJ2-7 gives the whole variable domain EAGVAQSPRYKIIEKRQSVAFWCNPISGHATLYWYQQILGQGPKLLIQFQNNGVVDDSQLPKDRFSAERLKGVDSTLKIQPAKLEDSAVYLCASSPRPVYEQYFGPGTRLTVT.

The CDR3 loop reads CSVRDRNTEAFF. CDR3 bases: TGCAGCGTTAGGGACAGAAACACTGAAGCTTTCTTT. The rearrangement links TRBV29-1 to TRBJ1-1, with 7 bases lining up with TRBD1. The germline gives CDR1 SQVTM, CDR2 ANQGSEA. J gave up 2 bases and V 5 bases, and 2 bases lay outside the gene matches. The CDR3 loop spans 12 amino acids.

This chain links TRBV5-4 with TRBJ2-1, with 13 nucleotides matching TRBD2. V dropped 3 bases and J dropped 5; count of bases not matched to a gene: 2. Germline V CDR1 and CDR2: SGHNT, YYREEE (reference sequence). The CDR3 is 15 residues long. This chain's CDR3 is CASSSGLAGNNEQFF. CDR3 in DNA: TGTGCCAGCAGCTCGGGACTAGCGGGAAACAATGAGCAGTTCTTC.

The chain is built from TRBV6-5 and TRBJ1-2, with no clear D. Per germline, CDR1 MNHEY and CDR2 SVGAGI. The ends were cut back, 0 bases at V and 3 bases at J, with 11 bases in the middle. This CDR3 region has 15 residues. The CDR3 is CASSYSTLKDYGYTF. CDR3 sequence (DNA): TGTGCCAGCAGTTACTCGACATTAAAGGACTATGGCTACACCTTC.

Comment on this clone: One end of the junction does not line up with germline, which may come from a read error. The CDR3 is CASSQDRRSYGQYF. In nucleotides, the CDR3 is TGCGCCAGCAGCCAAGACAGGCGCTCCTACGGGCAGTACTTC. The V call is TRBV4-3, the J call TRBJ2-7, with unresolved D. The germline V gene has CDR1 LGHNA and CDR2 YSLEER. CDR3 length: 14 amino acids.

This clone appeared once. This chain connects TRBV5-1 to TRBJ2-5, with TRBD1 identical over 10 bases. The V gene's germline CDR1 is SGHRS and CDR2 YFSETQ. The CDR3 is 17 amino acids. V was pared by 2 bases and J by 4 bases, with 11 bases of the junction left unmatched. The CDR3: CASSLLDRGLVRETQYF. The CDR3 DNA reads as TGCGCCAGCAGCTTACTAGACAGGGGGCTTGTACGAGAGACCCAGTACTTC.

This rearrangement joins TRBV9 to TRBJ2-2; TRBD1 is a possible D gene (5 bases). CDR1 SGDLS and CDR2 YYNGEE come from the germline V gene. This CDR3 is 16 amino acids long. The V and J ends lost 3 bases and 0 bases respectively, with 12 bases between them. The DNA of the CDR3 is TGTGCCAGCAGCGCTACAGGCTATTCGAACACCGGGGAGCTGTTTTTT. It yields the protein CASSATGYSNTGELFF.

The chain links TRBV19 to TRBJ1-1, with 9 bases aligning to TRBD1. In germline, CDR1 is LNHDA, CDR2 SQIVND (reference sequence). The CDR3 runs 18 residues. The V gene end was trimmed by 3 bases and the J gene end by 1 base; junction bases not matched to a gene: 12. CDR3 loop: CASSMRTGTGRPNTEAFF. DNA of the CDR3: TGTGCCAGTAGTATGAGAACCGGGACAGGGAGGCCGAACACTGAAGCTTTCTTT.

This clone was detected only once. V and J are TRBV18 and TRBJ2-7; D gene ambiguous. Trimming cost V 4 bases and J 3 bases, with 10 bases left between them. The CDR3 length is 13 residues. Germline lookup yields CDR1 KGHSH and CDR2 LQKENI. The CDR3 DNA reads as TGTGCCAGCTCACTACCCCCCCACTACGAGCAGTACTTC. Translating it yields CASSLPPHYEQYF.

The chain uses TRBV27 and TRBJ1-1; D ambiguous. The V end lost 6 bases, the J end lost 4 bases, and 15 bases lay between the germline ends. Germline V gene data show CDR1 as MNHEY and CDR2 as SMNVEV (reference sequence). The CDR3 is 14 residues long. The CDR3 region has the DNA TGTGCCAGCAGCCCAACAGACGCACCCACTGAAGCTTTCTTT. This encodes CASSPTDAPTEAFF.

The gene calls are TRBV29-1 and TRBJ2-7; the D gene could be TRBD1 or TRBD2 (5 bases each). This CDR3 spans 14 amino acids. V gave up 0 bases and J gave up 2 bases, with 11 bases separating them. In germline, CDR1 is SQVTM, CDR2 ANQGSEA. In DNA, the CDR3 is TGCAGCGTTGAAGATCGGGGCAGAGCCTACGAGCAGTACTTC. This gives the protein CSVEDRGRAYEQYF.

The genes are TRBV6-5 and TRBJ1-1; no clear D gene. The CDR3 has 15 residues. The ends were cut back, 0 bases at V and 3 bases at J, with 11 bases in the middle. Germline V gene data show CDR1 as MNHEY and CDR2 as SVGAGI. In DNA form, the CDR3 reads TGTGCCAGCAGTTACTCCGGGGTTTGGGACACTGAAGCTTTCTTT. Amino acid sequence: CASSYSGVWDTEAFF.

The genes are TRBV5-1 and TRBJ2-5; TRBD1 matches at 7 bases. Per germline, CDR1 SGHRS and CDR2 YFSETQ. The trim removed 4 bases at V and 1 base at J, leaving 4 bases unmatched. There are 14 residues in the CDR3. DNA of the CDR3: TGCGCCAGCAGCACGGGACAGTTCCAAGAGACCCAGTACTTC. The encoded protein is CASSTGQFQETQYF.

V is TRBV19 and J is TRBJ1-4; a weak D match, TRBD1 (5 bases). V gave up 4 bases and J gave up 8 bases, with 8 bases separating them. CDR3 length equals 12 residues. From germline, CDR1 is LNHDA and CDR2 SQIVND (reference sequence). This CDR3 is CASSKRDEKLFF. The CDR3 DNA reads as TGTGCCAGTAGTAAACGGGACGAAAAACTGTTTTTT.

This clone is a singleton in its sample. This chain uses TRBV29-1 with TRBJ1-1, with 8 bases matching TRBD1. V lost 6 bases to trimming and J lost 6 bases; unmatched junction nucleotides: 15. Germline V gene data show CDR1 as SQVTM and CDR2 as ANQGSEA. The CDR3 has 15 residues. The CDR3 is CSVVAGTGPLSEAFF. DNA of the CDR3: TGCAGCGTAGTGGCCGGGACAGGCCCTCTCTCTGAAGCTTTCTTT.

This clone showed up just once. J is TRBJ1-1 and V is TRBV7-3, with 11 bases lining up with TRBD1. From germline, CDR1 is SGHTA and CDR2 FQGTGA. V shed 2 bases and J 0 bases; nucleotides not matched to a gene: 5. The CDR3 covers 17 residues. DNA for the CDR3: TGTGCCAGCAGCTTAGGACAGGGGGCGCAGATGAACACTGAAGCTTTCTTT. Translated: CASSLGQGAQMNTEAFF.

This clone was seen once. The chain has TRBV5-5 and TRBJ2-6; possible D gene TRBD1, 5 bases. Germline values: CDR1 SGHKS, CDR2 YYEKEE (reference sequence). CDR3 length equals 18 residues. Trimming left V 4 bases short and J 2 bases short, with 19 bases between. CDR3 nucleotide sequence: TGTGCCAGCAGCCCGGTGGGGCAGCTGGTGACTGGGGCCAACGTCCTGACTTTC. Residues: CASSPVGQLVTGANVLTF.

V and J are TRBV10-3 and TRBJ1-5; 8 nucleotides align to TRBD1. CDR3 length: 14 residues. J lost 4 bases, V lost 10 bases, and 9 bases had no gene match. The germline CDR1 and CDR2 sequences are ENHRY and SYGVKD. CDR3 protein: CATLPGTGNQPQHF. The CDR3 bases are TGTGCCACTCTTCCCGGGACAGGTAATCAGCCCCAGCATTTT.

V gene TRBV6-5 combines with J gene TRBJ1-2; TRBD1 might be the D (5 bases). The V gene's germline CDR1 is MNHEY and CDR2 SVGAGI. The CDR3 extends over 16 amino acids. Trimming stripped 0 bases from V and 3 bases from J, with 14 bases between. Here the CDR3 DNA reads TGTGCCAGCAGTTACTCACCGGGGGGGGGATACTATGGCTACACCTTC. This codes for CASSYSPGGGYYGYTF.

This chain joins TRBV4-3 and TRBJ2-7; 13 bases align to TRBD2. This CDR3 is 16 amino acids long. The trim removed 4 bases at V and 6 bases at J, leaving 9 bases unmatched. Germline CDR1 reads LGHNA; CDR2 reads YSLEER. The CDR3 sequence: CASSPQTSGRVGEQYF. In DNA, the CDR3 is TGCGCCAGCAGCCCGCAAACTAGCGGGAGGGTAGGCGAGCAGTACTTC.

V gene TRBV6-5 combines with J gene TRBJ1-2; no clear D. The CDR3 spans 13 residues. Trimming shortened V by 2 bases and J by 3 bases, and 7 bases separated the two germline ends. Germline V gene data show CDR1 as MNHEY and CDR2 as SVGAGI. In DNA form, the CDR3 reads TGTGCCAGCAGTTACGGGTCTGACTATGGCTACACCTTC. Translated, it gives CASSYGSDYGYTF.

The chain carries TRBV7-6 and TRBJ2-1; a weak D match, TRBD1 (6 bases). V was cut by 2 bases and J by 5 bases, with 10 bases left in between. Looked up from germline, CDR1 is SGHVS and CDR2 is FNYEAQ. This CDR3 region has 14 residues. CDR3 sequence (DNA): TGTGCCAGCAGCTTAAGGACAGCGGACAATGAGCAGTTCTTC. Translation gives CASSLRTADNEQFF.

V gene TRBV7-9 combines with J gene TRBJ2-7; 7 bases match TRBD1. V lost 7 bases and J lost 4; bases outside the gene matches: 10. There are 14 residues in the CDR3. The V gene's germline CDR1 is SEHNR and CDR2 FQNEAQ (reference sequence). CDR3 sequence (DNA): TGTGCCAGCAAGGGGACAGCCGGACCTTACGAGCAGTACTTC. It translates to CASKGTAGPYEQYF.

The chain carries TRBV6-6 and TRBJ1-4; D perhaps matches TRBD1 (5 bases). The ends were cut back, 2 bases at V and 4 bases at J, with 11 bases in the middle. The CDR3 sequence is 15 residues long. The germline V gene encodes CDR1 MNHNY and CDR2 SVGAGI (reference sequence). The CDR3 DNA reads TGTGCCAGCAGTTACGTCGGGGCCTTTAATGAAAAACTGTTTTTT. It codes for CASSYVGAFNEKLFF.

The chain uses TRBV30 and TRBJ2-1, with D unclear. CDR1 GTSNPN and CDR2 SVGIG come from the germline V gene (reference sequence). Trimming shortened V by 3 bases and J by 2 bases, and 8 bases separated the two germline ends. This CDR3 is 13 amino acids long. The CDR3 reads CAWSGFPYNEQFF. CDR3 nucleotides: TGTGCCTGGAGCGGTTTTCCCTACAATGAGCAGTTCTTC. Supplemented by reference TRBV30 and TRBJ2-1, the full variable domain reads SQTIHQWPATLVQPVGSPLSLECTVEGTSNPNLYWYRQAAGRGLQLLFYSVGIGQISSEVPQNLSASRPQDRQFILSSKKLLLSDSGFYLCAWSGFPYNEQFFGPGTRLTVL.

The chain couples TRBV30 to TRBJ2-7; D is unresolved. CDR1 and CDR2 (germline): GTSNPN, SVGIG (reference sequence). The V and J ends lost 0 bases and 0 bases respectively, with 3 bases between them. The CDR3 is 12 amino acids. The CDR3 loop is CAWSVGSYEQYF. The CDR3 bases are TGTGCCTGGAGTGTAGGCTCCTACGAGCAGTACTTC.

This clone was recorded only once. This sequence joins TRBV19 and TRBJ1-1; tentatively, D is TRBD1 (6 bases). The CDR3 spans 12 residues. Trimming left V 7 bases short and J 1 base short, with 7 bases between. The germline gives CDR1 LNHDA, CDR2 SQIVND (reference sequence). The CDR3 bases are TGTGCCAGTATAGGGGGGAACACTGAAGCTTTCTTT. Translated, it gives CASIGGNTEAFF.